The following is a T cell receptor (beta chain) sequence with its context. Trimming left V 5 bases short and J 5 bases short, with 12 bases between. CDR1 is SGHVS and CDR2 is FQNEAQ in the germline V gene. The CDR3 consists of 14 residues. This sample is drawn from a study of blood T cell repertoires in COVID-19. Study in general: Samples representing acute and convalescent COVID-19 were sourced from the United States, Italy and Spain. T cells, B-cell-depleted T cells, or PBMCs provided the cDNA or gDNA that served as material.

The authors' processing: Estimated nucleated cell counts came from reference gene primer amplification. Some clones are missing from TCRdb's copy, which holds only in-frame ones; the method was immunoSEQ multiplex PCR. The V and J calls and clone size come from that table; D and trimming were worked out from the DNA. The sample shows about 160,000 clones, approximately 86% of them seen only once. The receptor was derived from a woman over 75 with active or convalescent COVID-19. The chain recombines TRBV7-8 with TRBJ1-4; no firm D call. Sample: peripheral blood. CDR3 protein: CASSHTSGNEKLFF. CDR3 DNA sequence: TGTGCCAGCAGCCACACGTCGGGAAATGAAAAACTGTTTTTT.